This T cell receptor beta chain originates from a study of blood T cell repertoires in COVID-19. The study assigned cohorts using participant-reported clinical history. For recovered donors of Cohort 3, there were two negative PCRs, clearance, or symptom resolution. Germline loops: CDR1 MNHEY, CDR2 SVGAGI. V dropped 6 bases and J dropped 8; count of bases not matched to a gene: 12. The CDR3 contains 14 residues. Libraries were prepared by immunoSEQ multiplex PCR; TCRdb keeps only in-frame clonotypes and omits some of them. Here the sample spans roughly 300,000 clones, 70% to 90% being singletons. The receptor was derived from a woman in her 30s who had recovered from COVID-19. The chain has TRBV6-5 and TRBJ1-2; 7 bases are shared with TRBD1. The specimen sequenced was PBMCs or T cells enriched from blood (not recorded which). Here the CDR3 DNA reads TGTGCCAGCAGCCCCGGCCGAGGGGGCAAGGGCTACACCTTC. This sequence encodes CASSPGRGGKGYTF.